This TCR beta chain was captured by sequencing in a study of blood T cells in healthy people across ages. Overall study findings and caveats: Donors of long life had a larger count of naive CD4+ cells and greater diversity than aged donors. Roughly linear declines in TCR beta diversity per million T cells occurred with age.

Every sample had a minimum of 6.5 million PBMCs isolated. Details on this clonotype: What it binds is unknown.

A second roughly 6 to 12 cycle PCR used barcoded and J-beta primers. At least 2.5 million CDR3-containing paired-end reads were obtained per sample. TCRdb re-derived calls from the 5' RACE reads in MiXCR, one entry per CDR3 protein. In the table there are fewer than 700,000 distinct CDR3 sequences, about 45% of which are singletons. V gave up 5 bases and J gave up 6 bases; unmatched junction bases: 10. The CDR3 totals 15 residues. CDR1 and CDR2 from the germline V gene are MDHEN and SYDVKM. The sequenced sample was blood. The sequence was obtained from a man of 80 years or more in good health. The chain links TRBV28 to TRBJ2-1, with 7 bases aligning to TRBD2. CDR3 residues: CASSGGDSGSNEQFF. The CDR3 coding sequence is TGTGCCAGCAGTGGGGGGGATAGCGGGTCCAATGAGCAGTTCTTC.